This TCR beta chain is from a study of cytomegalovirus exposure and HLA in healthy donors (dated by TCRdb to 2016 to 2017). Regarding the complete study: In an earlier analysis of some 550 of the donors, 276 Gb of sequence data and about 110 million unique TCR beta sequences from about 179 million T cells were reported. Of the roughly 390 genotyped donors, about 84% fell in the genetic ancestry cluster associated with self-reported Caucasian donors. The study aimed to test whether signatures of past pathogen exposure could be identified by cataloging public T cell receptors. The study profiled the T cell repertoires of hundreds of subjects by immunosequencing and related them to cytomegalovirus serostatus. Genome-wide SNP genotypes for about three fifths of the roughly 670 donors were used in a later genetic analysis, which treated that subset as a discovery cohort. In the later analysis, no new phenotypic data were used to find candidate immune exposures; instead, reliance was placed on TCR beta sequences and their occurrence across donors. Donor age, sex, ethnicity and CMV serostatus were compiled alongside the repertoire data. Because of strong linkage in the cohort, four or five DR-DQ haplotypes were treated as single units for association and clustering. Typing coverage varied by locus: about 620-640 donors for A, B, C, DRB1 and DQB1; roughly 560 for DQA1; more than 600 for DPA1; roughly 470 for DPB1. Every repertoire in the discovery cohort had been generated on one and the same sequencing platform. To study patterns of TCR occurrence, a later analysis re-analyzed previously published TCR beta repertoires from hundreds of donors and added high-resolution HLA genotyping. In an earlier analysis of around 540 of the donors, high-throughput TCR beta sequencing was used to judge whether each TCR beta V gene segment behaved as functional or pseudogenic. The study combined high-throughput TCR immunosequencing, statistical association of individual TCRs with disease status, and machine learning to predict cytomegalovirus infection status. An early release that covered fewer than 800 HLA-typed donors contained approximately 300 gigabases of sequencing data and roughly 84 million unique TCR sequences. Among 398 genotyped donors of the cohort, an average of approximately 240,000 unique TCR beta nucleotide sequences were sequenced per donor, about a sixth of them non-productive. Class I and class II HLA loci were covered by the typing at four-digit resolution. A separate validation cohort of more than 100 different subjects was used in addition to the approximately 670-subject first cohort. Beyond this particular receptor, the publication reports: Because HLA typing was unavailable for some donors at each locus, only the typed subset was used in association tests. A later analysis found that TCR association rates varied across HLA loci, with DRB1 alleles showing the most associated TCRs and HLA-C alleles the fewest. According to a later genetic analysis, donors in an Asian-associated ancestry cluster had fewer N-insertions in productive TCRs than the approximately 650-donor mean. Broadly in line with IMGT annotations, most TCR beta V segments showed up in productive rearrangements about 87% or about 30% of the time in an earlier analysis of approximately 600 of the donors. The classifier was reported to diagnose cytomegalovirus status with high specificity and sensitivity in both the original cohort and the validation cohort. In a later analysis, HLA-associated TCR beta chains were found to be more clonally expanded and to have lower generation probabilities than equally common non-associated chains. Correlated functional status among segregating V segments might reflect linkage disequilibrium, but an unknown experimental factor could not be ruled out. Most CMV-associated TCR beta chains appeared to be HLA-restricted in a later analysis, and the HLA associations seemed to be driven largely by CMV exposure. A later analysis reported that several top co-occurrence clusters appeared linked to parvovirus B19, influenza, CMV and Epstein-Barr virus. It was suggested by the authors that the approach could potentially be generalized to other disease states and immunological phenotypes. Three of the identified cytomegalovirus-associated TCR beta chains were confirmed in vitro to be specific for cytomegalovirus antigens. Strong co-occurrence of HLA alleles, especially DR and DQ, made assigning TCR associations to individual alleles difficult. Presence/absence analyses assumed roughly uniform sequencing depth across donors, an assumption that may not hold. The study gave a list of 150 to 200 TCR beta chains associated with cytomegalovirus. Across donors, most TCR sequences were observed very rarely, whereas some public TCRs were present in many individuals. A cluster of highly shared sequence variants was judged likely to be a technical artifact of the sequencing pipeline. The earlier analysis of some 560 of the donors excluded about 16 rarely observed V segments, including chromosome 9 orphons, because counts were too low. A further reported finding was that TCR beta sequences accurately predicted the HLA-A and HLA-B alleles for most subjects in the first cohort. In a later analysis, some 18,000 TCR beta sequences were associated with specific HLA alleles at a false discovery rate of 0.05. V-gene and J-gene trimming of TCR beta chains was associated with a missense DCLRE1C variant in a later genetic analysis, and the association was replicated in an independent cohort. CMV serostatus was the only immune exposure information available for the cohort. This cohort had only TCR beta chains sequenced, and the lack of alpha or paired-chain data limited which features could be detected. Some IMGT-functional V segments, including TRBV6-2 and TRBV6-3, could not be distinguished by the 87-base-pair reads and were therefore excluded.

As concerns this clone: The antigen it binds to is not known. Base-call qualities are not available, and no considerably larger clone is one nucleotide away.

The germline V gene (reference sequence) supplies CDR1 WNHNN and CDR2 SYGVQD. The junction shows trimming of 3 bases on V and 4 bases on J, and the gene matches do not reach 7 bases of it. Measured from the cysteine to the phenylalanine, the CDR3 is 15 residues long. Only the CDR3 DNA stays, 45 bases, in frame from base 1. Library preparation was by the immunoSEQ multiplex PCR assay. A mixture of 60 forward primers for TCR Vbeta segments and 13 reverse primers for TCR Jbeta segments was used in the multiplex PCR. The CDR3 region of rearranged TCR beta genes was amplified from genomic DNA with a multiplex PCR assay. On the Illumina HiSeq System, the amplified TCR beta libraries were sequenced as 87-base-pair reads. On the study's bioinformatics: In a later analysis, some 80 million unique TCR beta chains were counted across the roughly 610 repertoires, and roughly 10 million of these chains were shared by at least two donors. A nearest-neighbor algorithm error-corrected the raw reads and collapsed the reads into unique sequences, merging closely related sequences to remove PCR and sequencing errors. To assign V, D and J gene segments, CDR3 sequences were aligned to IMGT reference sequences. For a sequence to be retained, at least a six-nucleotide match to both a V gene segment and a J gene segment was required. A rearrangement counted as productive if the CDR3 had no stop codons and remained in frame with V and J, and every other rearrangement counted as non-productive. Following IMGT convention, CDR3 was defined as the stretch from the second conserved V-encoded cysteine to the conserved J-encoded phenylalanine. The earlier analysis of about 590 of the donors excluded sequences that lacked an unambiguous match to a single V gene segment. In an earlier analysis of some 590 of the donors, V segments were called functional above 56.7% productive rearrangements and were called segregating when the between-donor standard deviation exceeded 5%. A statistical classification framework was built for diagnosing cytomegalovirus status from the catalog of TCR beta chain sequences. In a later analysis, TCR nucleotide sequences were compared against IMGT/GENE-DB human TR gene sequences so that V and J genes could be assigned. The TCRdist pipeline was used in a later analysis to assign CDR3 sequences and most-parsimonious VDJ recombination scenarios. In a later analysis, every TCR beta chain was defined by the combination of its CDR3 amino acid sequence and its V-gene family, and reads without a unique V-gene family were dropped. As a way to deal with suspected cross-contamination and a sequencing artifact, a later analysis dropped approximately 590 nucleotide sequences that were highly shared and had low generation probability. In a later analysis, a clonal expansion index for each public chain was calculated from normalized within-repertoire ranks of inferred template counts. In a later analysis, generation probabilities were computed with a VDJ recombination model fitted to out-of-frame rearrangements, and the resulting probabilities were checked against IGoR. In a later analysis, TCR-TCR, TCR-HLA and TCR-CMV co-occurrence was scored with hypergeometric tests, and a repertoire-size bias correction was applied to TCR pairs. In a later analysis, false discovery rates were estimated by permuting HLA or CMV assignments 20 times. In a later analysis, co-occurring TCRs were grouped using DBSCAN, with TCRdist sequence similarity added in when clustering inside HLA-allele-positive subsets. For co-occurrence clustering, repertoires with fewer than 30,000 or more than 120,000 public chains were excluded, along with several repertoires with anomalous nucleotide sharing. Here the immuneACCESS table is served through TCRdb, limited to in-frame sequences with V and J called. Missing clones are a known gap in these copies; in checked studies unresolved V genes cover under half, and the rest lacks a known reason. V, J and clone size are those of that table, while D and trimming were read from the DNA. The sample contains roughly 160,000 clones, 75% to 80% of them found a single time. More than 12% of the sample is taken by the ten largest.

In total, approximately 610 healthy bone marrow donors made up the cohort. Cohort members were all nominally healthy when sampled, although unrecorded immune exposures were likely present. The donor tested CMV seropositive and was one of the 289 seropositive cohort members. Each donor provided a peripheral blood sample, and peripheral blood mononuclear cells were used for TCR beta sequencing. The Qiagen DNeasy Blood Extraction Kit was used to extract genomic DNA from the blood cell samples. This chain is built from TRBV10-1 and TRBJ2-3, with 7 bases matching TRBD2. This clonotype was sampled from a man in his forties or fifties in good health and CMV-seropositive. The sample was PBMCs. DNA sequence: TGCGCCAGCAGTGATGGGCGGGGGAGATCAGATACGCAGTATTTT. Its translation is CASSDGRGRSDTQYF.